This T cell receptor beta chain comes out of a study of cytomegalovirus exposure and HLA in healthy donors. In the PCR, 60 Vbeta and 13 Jbeta primers were used. Assay used: immunoSEQ multiplex PCR; TCRdb lists only in-frame clones, some missing. The sample contains about 180,000 clones, around 76% of which appear only once. This CDR3 has 15 amino acids. Germline V lookup: CDR1 SGDLS, CDR2 YYNGEE. Trimming removed 3 bases from V and 3 bases from J; junction bases left unmatched: 7. This sequence was found in a woman in her thirties in good health and CMV-seropositive. The gene calls are TRBV9 and TRBJ2-7; the match to TRBD1 covers 9 bases. The sample taken for sequencing was PBMCs. The CDR3 sequence is CASSAEDRGGYEQYF. The CDR3 DNA sequence: TGTGCCAGCAGCGCCGAGGACAGGGGTGGCTACGAGCAGTACTTC.